This TCR beta chain was observed in a study of Tregs in tolerant kidney transplant recipients. About this clone: Its specificity is not known.

Unstimulated regulatory T cells (CD4+CD25+CD127-), CD4+CD25- non-regulatory cells, CD4 and CD8 cells were FACS-sorted from thawed PBMCs. Whole-study findings and limits: The small number of patients limits these findings pending further validation. The most relevant donor-specific Treg TCRbeta repertoire apparently came from expansion with activated donor B cells.

V gave up 1 base and J gave up 6 bases; unmatched junction bases: 7. The CDR3 loop spans 16 amino acids. Germline V lookup: CDR1 KGHSH, CDR2 LQKENI. The assay was immunoSEQ multiplex PCR, and TCRdb's table has in-frame clones only and misses some. The sample carries hundreds of thousands of clones, about 86% recorded once. The source is a human donor in good health. This chain uses TRBV18 with TRBJ1-4; TRBD1 matches 8 bases. The sequencing input was CD4+ T cells from blood. For the CDR3, the DNA is TGTGCCAGCTCACCACTACTCGGACAGGGAGATGAAAAACTGTTTTTT. It translates to CASSPLLGQGDEKLFF.